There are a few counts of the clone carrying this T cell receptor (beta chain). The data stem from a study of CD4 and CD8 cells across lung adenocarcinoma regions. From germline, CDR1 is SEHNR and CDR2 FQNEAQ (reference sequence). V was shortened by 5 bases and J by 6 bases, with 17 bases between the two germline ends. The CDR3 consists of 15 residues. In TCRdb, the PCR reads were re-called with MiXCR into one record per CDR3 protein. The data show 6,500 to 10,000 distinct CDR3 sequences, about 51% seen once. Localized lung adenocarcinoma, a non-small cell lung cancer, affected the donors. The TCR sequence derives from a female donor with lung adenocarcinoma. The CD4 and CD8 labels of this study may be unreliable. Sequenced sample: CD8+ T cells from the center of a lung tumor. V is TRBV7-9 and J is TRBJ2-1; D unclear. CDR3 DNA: TGTGCCAGCAGCCCCCCTCCGCCGCTTCCCAATGAGCAGTTCTTC. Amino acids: CASSPPPPLPNEQFF.